The 30 T cell receptor beta chains given below trace back to one sample, sequenced in a study of response to subunit inactivated influenza vaccine. TCRdb used MiXCR to reprocess the RT-PCR reads, holding one entry per CDR3 protein. This repertoire shows roughly 620,000 distinct CDR3 sequences, around 10% found once; its top ten account for 8% to 13%. Another study also made use of these data, one on T cells expressing NK-cell markers. From that paper: Making the TCR beta cDNA relied on 5'RACE template switching with UMIs.

The specimen comprised PBMCs from blood, sampled on the day of vaccination. These receptors originate from a man aged 50-59 years who received an inactivated influenza vaccine.

The table lists this clonotype with a few counts. This chain links TRBV20-1 with TRBJ2-7, with D perhaps TRBD1 (6 bases). The V gene's germline CDR1 is DFQATT and CDR2 SNEGSKA (reference sequence). The V end was cut by 7 bases, the J end by 6 bases, with 10 bases between. The CDR3 length is 10 residues. The CDR3 region is CSGQGSEQYF. Written as DNA, the CDR3 is TGCAGTGGGCAGGGGTCCGAGCAGTACTTC.

The V and J genes are TRBV4-1 and TRBJ1-6; D gene ambiguous. The germline V and J ends were trimmed by 0 bases and 9 bases, with 12 bases remaining between them. The length of the CDR3 is 15 residues. Germline V gene sequence: CDR1 MGHRA, CDR2 YSYEKL. Here the CDR3 DNA reads TGCGCCAGCAGCCAAGATCCAGGATTGAGTTCACCCCTCCACTTT. Its protein product is CASSQDPGLSSPLHF.

In nucleotides, the CDR3 is TGTGCCAGCAGTACTAACCACGGCGGCTACGAGCAGTACTTC. Its translation: CASSTNHGGYEQYF. This chain links TRBV6-5 with TRBJ2-7; no reliable D call. Trimming cost V 5 bases and J 3 bases, with 14 bases left between them. The CDR3 sequence is 14 residues long. Germline values: CDR1 MNHEY, CDR2 SVGAGI.

V is TRBV29-1 and J is TRBJ1-2; 11 positions agree with TRBD1. This CDR3 region has 14 residues. The germline gives CDR1 SQVTM, CDR2 ANQGSEA. Losses at the gene ends were 6 bases for V and 7 bases for J; bases not matched to a gene: 10. The CDR3 protein is CSVGGDRGIGGYTF. The CDR3 DNA reads as TGCAGCGTGGGGGGGGACAGGGGGATTGGTGGCTACACCTTC.

This clonotype was seen ten or more times. The J gene is TRBJ2-2, the V gene TRBV3-1; 7 nucleotides line up with TRBD2. The junction had 6 bases not matched to a gene; V was cut back by 6 bases and J by 2 bases. CDR1 is LGHDT and CDR2 is YNNKEL in the germline V gene (reference sequence). There are 15 residues in the CDR3. The CDR3 loop is CASSTGTTNTGELFF. The CDR3 nucleotides are TGTGCCAGCAGTACCGGGACTACTAACACCGGGGAGCTGTTTTTT.

This clonotype was seen at least ten times. Written as DNA, the CDR3 is TGTGCCAGCAGCTTTAGCGGGGGGTTATACGAGCAGTACTTC. Its protein product is CASSFSGGLYEQYF. The chain uses TRBV7-2 and TRBJ2-7, with 10 positions matching TRBD2. Per the germline V gene, CDR1 is SGHTA and CDR2 is FQGNSA. This CDR3 has 14 residues. V shed 3 bases, J shed 4 bases, and the junction held 3 bases outside the gene matches.

The chain combines TRBV5-1 with TRBJ2-7; D is uncertain. Germline V gene sequence: CDR1 SGHRS, CDR2 YFSETQ. The CDR3 runs 14 residues. The ends were cut back, 0 bases at V and 5 bases at J, with 12 bases in the middle. The DNA for the CDR3 is TGCGCCAGCAGCTTGGAGGTCCCCGGCGACGAGCAGTACTTC. Its protein product is CASSLEVPGDEQYF. Variable domain in full (rest from reference TRBV5-1 and TRBJ2-7): KAGVTQTPRYLIKTRGQQVTLSCSPISGHRSVSWYQQTPGQGLQFLFEYFSETQRNKGNFPGRFSGRQFSNSRSEMNVSTLELGDSALYLCASSLEVPGDEQYFGPGTRLTVT.

J is TRBJ2-2 and V is TRBV6-1, with a possible D match to TRBD2 (5 bases). V lost 5 bases and J lost 6, with 16 bases in between. The CDR3 loop spans 15 amino acids. CDR1 is MNHNS and CDR2 is SASEGT in the germline V gene. Here the CDR3 DNA reads TGTGCCAGCAGTCTCACCCACGGGATCCCCGGGGAGCTGTTTTTT. It encodes CASSLTHGIPGELFF.

V is TRBV4-2 and J is TRBJ2-7, with D possibly being TRBD2 (5 bases). V was clipped by 5 bases and J by 6 bases, with 14 bases between them. CDR3 length equals 13 residues. Germline CDR1 is LGHNA and CDR2 is YNFKEQ. This chain's CDR3 is CASSSRDMVEQYF. The CDR3 nucleotides read TGTGCCAGCAGCTCCCGGGATATGGTCGAGCAGTACTTC.

This clonotype was counted only a few times. The chain carries TRBV6-1 and TRBJ2-5; perhaps TRBD2 as D (6 bases). Trimming took 7 bases from V and 2 from J, leaving 11 bases between them. This CDR3 is built from 13 residues. Germline CDR1 MNHNS, CDR2 SASEGT. CDR3 amino acids: CASTKDYQETQYF. The CDR3 DNA reads as TGTGCCAGCACCAAGGACTATCAAGAGACCCAGTACTTC.

There are many counts of this clonotype. The chain has TRBV20-1 and TRBJ2-7; TRBD2 aligns across 11 bases. V shed 3 bases, J shed 2 bases, and the junction held 0 bases outside the gene matches. Germline CDR1 and CDR2: DFQATT and SNEGSKA (reference sequence). CDR3 length equals 13 residues. CDR3 DNA: TGCAGTGCTAGTAGCGGGGGGGCCTACGAGCAGTACTTC. Translating it yields CSASSGGAYEQYF.

This clonotype was counted between two and nine times. V and J are TRBV20-1 and TRBJ1-5; D ambiguous. V lost 0 bases and J lost 0, with 6 bases in between. Germline V gives CDR1 DFQATT, CDR2 SNEGSKA (reference sequence). This CDR3 has 14 amino acids. In DNA, the CDR3 is TGCAGTGCTAGAGATGATCTTAGCAATCAGCCCCAGCATTTT. Translated, it gives CSARDDLSNQPQHF.

This chain links TRBV12-3 or TRBV12-4 with TRBJ2-3, with TRBD2 matching 10 bases. This CDR3 is 16 amino acids long. V gave up 6 bases and J gave up 1 base; unmatched junction bases: 7. The CDR3 region has the DNA TGTGCCAGCAGCCACCCCCTAGCGGGAGGCACAGATACGCAGTATTTT. It is translated as CASSHPLAGGTDTQYF.

This clonotype was counted a few times. The genes are TRBV7-9 and TRBJ2-7, with 9 bases identical to TRBD2. The CDR3 runs 15 residues. V trimming: 5 bases; J trimming: 4 bases; junction bases outside the gene matches: 9. In germline, CDR1 is SEHNR, CDR2 FQNEAQ (reference sequence). CDR3 in amino acids: CASSAGAGGFYEQYF. In DNA, the CDR3 is TGTGCCAGCAGCGCCGGAGCGGGGGGTTTTTACGAGCAGTACTTC.

The chain employs TRBV7-9 and TRBJ2-3; 9 bases are shared with TRBD2. In germline, CDR1 is SEHNR, CDR2 FQNEAQ (reference sequence). V shed 10 bases and J 1 base; nucleotides not matched to a gene: 9. CDR3 length: 15 residues. CDR3 sequence (DNA): TGTGCCACCTCCAGTGCTAGCGGGGGCACAGATACGCAGTATTTT. Translating gives CATSSASGGTDTQYF.

This clonotype was picked up a small number of times. This chain joins TRBV6-1 and TRBJ2-7, with a weak D call TRBD2 (6 bases). Deletions cut 6 bases from V and 1 base from J, with 19 bases between. Germline loops: CDR1 MNHNS, CDR2 SASEGT. The CDR3 covers 16 residues. The CDR3 spells CASSQRRGRESYEQYF. DNA for the CDR3: TGTGCCAGCAGCCAAAGGAGGGGTAGGGAGTCCTACGAGCAGTACTTC.

This clonotype occurred a few times. This chain joins TRBV7-2 and TRBJ1-1; D is undetermined. Trimming removed 7 bases at V and 6 bases at J, with 15 bases between. Germline loops: CDR1 SGHTA, CDR2 FQGNSA. The CDR3 is 13 amino acids. The CDR3 sequence is CASTRGNGAEAFF. CDR3 DNA sequence: TGTGCCAGCACCCGCGGTAACGGCGCTGAAGCTTTCTTT.

A few counts support this clonotype. The V call is TRBV20-1, the J call TRBJ2-5; D is undetermined. The CDR3 has 11 residues. The V gene lost 3 bases and the J gene lost 4 bases, with 6 bases spanning the gap. Germline lookup yields CDR1 DFQATT and CDR2 SNEGSKA (reference sequence). For the CDR3, the DNA is TGCAGTGCTAGTGTGAGAGAGACCCAGTACTTC. Translated, it gives CSASVRETQYF.

V gene TRBV7-6 combines with J gene TRBJ2-1; 10 bases fit TRBD1. From germline, CDR1 is SGHVS and CDR2 FNYEAQ. CDR3 size: 16 residues. V was pared by 3 bases and J by 4 bases, with 6 bases of the junction left unmatched. The CDR3 reads CASSLLTGGAYNEQFF. The CDR3 DNA is TGTGCCAGCAGCTTGTTGACAGGGGGCGCTTACAATGAGCAGTTCTTC.

This clonotype turned up a few times. The V and J genes are TRBV10-3 and TRBJ1-6; TRBD1 is a possible D gene (5 bases). Germline-derived CDR1 and CDR2 are ENHRY and SYGVKD. This CDR3 comprises 17 residues. With 11 bases removed from V and 7 bases from J, the gap between germline ends came to 27 bases. This CDR3 reads CAGRFEVGLVRNSPLHF. Here the CDR3 DNA reads TGTGCCGGGCGGTTTGAAGTGGGACTAGTTCGAAATTCACCCCTCCACTTT.

This clonotype was seen only a few times. The genes are TRBV19 and TRBJ2-3, with a weak D call TRBD2 (5 bases). The V end lost 0 bases, the J end lost 0 bases, and 10 bases lay between the germline ends. CDR1 is LNHDA and CDR2 is SQIVND in the germline V gene (reference sequence). The CDR3 length is 16 residues. CDR3: CASSIDPAVSTDTQYF. The CDR3 DNA follows: TGTGCCAGTAGTATAGATCCAGCGGTGAGCACAGATACGCAGTATTTT.

This chain joins TRBV12-3 or TRBV12-4 and TRBJ1-3; 9 bases are a match to TRBD1. There are 17 residues in the CDR3. After removal of 5 bases from V and 1 base from J, the junction contained 9 bases not matched to a gene. CDR3 amino acids: CASSLGTGLLSGNTIYF. As DNA, the CDR3 is TGTGCCAGCAGTCTAGGGACAGGGTTACTTTCTGGAAACACCATATATTTT.

As regards this clonotype: A much larger clone sits a single nucleotide away, making a read error possible. V gene TRBV7-8 combines with J gene TRBJ2-6, with D unresolved. This CDR3 contains 18 residues. Trimming stripped 0 bases from V and 2 bases from J, with 14 bases between. The germline V gene has CDR1 SGHVS and CDR2 FQNEAQ. As DNA, the CDR3 is TGTGCCAGCAGCTTAGCGTTATCCTTGGGTCCTGGGGCCAACGTCCTGACTTTC. This codes for CASSLALSLGPGANVLTF. The whole variable domain, filled in from reference TRBV7-8 and TRBJ2-6, reads GAGVSQSPRYKVAKRGQDVALRCDPISGHVSLFWYQQALGQGPEFLTYFQNEAQLDKSGLPSDRFFAERPEGSVSTLKIQRTQQEDSAVYLCASSLALSLGPGANVLTFGAGSRLTVL.

This clonotype was observed a few times. DNA of the CDR3: TGTGCCAGCAGTGACCGACAGGGGGCCTACGAGCAGTACTTC. Protein: CASSDRQGAYEQYF. The V gene is TRBV27, the J gene TRBJ2-7; 9 bases line up with TRBD1. CDR1 is MNHEY and CDR2 is SMNVEV in the germline V gene (reference sequence). CDR3 size: 14 residues. Trimming removed 5 bases from V and 2 bases from J; junction bases left unmatched: 4.

In this sample, this clonotype turned up a few times. V is TRBV28 and J is TRBJ1-5; TRBD1 is a possible D gene (5 bases). This CDR3 contains 14 residues. Trimming took off 3 bases at V and 7 bases at J, with 13 bases between the two ends. Per germline, CDR1 MDHEN and CDR2 SYDVKM. CDR3 loop: CASSFGQGRQPQHF. The CDR3 nucleotides read TGTGCCAGCAGTTTCGGGCAGGGACGGCAGCCCCAGCATTTT.

This clonotype was seen only a few times. The CDR3 nucleotides read TGCGCCAGCAGCTTGGGGGCAGCGGATGGCTACACCTTC. This sequence encodes CASSLGAADGYTF. The chain couples TRBV5-1 to TRBJ1-2; no reliable D call. The CDR3 is made up of 13 amino acids. Trimming pared 0 bases from V and 6 bases from J, leaving 9 bases between. Germline loops: CDR1 SGHRS, CDR2 YFSETQ.

J is TRBJ2-5 and V is TRBV14; the D is unclear. V lost 4 bases and J lost 5, with 14 bases in between. The length of the CDR3 is 14 residues. Germline-derived CDR1 and CDR2 are SGHDN and FVKESK. The CDR3 bases are TGTGCCAGCAGCCCCCTATCCGATTTGGAGACCCAGTACTTC. This gives the protein CASSPLSDLETQYF. Filled out from reference TRBV14 and TRBJ2-5, the complete variable domain reads EAGVTQFPSHSVIEKGQTVTLRCDPISGHDNLYWYRRVMGKEIKFLLHFVKESKQDESGMPNNRFLAERTGGTYSTLKVQPAELEDSGVYFCASSPLSDLETQYFGPGTRLLVL.

The chain couples TRBV5-1 to TRBJ2-7; D might be TRBD2 (5 bases). The germline V and J ends were trimmed by 4 bases and 0 bases, with 11 bases remaining between them. Germline V gene sequence: CDR1 SGHRS, CDR2 YFSETQ. The CDR3 covers 14 residues. The CDR3: CASSGGGYSYEQYF. The CDR3, as DNA: TGCGCCAGCAGCGGAGGCGGCTACTCCTACGAGCAGTACTTC.

V gene TRBV19 combines with J gene TRBJ2-7; 8 nucleotides match TRBD1. Per germline, CDR1 LNHDA and CDR2 SQIVND (reference sequence). V lost 5 bases and J lost 6; bases outside the gene matches: 18. The CDR3 length is 17 residues. This chain's CDR3 is CASSPGQGRTLGSEQYF. The CDR3 DNA reads TGTGCCAGTAGTCCTGGACAGGGAAGAACCCTCGGTTCCGAGCAGTACTTC.

The chain recombines TRBV6-1 with TRBJ2-1, with 9 bases aligning to TRBD1. In germline, CDR1 is MNHNS, CDR2 SASEGT. V lost 1 base, J lost 7 bases, and 14 bases stayed unmatched. The CDR3 length is 18 residues. The CDR3 protein is CASSEDGTGTGYRNEQFF. In DNA form, the CDR3 reads TGTGCCAGCAGTGAAGATGGGACCGGGACAGGGTATCGGAATGAGCAGTTCTTC.